Each of the 10 T cell receptor beta chains below was sequenced from the same sample in a study of cytomegalovirus exposure and HLA in healthy donors. Clones were read by immunoSEQ multiplex PCR, and TCRdb kept only the in-frame ones, dropping some. The profile covers 150,000 to 200,000 clones, with 90% to 97% appearing a single time and 0.8% to 0.95% taken by the ten largest. Sample: PBMCs. All receptors derive from a woman aged 18-30 years in good health and CMV-seronegative.

As concerns this clone: Distinct nucleotide sequences in the sample also encode this CDR3. The V gene is TRBV6-5, the J gene TRBJ2-7, with 7 bases aligning to TRBD1. The CDR3 is 14 amino acids. The ends lost 5 bases at V and 0 bases at J; junction bases unmatched: 4. From germline, CDR1 is MNHEY and CDR2 SVGAGI. The CDR3: CASSRQGSSYEQYF. CDR3 DNA sequence: TGTGCCAGCAGTCGACAGGGCTCCTCCTACGAGCAGTACTTC.

The chain links TRBV2 to TRBJ1-1; D perhaps matches TRBD1 (5 bases). Per germline, CDR1 SNHLY and CDR2 FYNNEI. The CDR3 is 15 amino acids. V shed 2 bases and J shed 0 bases, with 10 bases lying between them. DNA for the CDR3: TGTGCCAGCAGTGAACAGGGCCCGATGAACACTGAAGCTTTCTTT. Its protein is CASSEQGPMNTEAFF.

This chain connects TRBV7-9 to TRBJ1-4; tentatively, D is TRBD1 (6 bases). The CDR3 covers 13 residues. Germline CDR1 SEHNR, CDR2 FQNEAQ (reference sequence). The CDR3 spells CAIPRGADEKLFF. CDR3 bases: TGTGCAATCCCTCGGGGGGCTGATGAAAAACTGTTTTTT.

The rearrangement links TRBV27 to TRBJ1-6, with D perhaps matching TRBD1 (5 bases). Trimming cost V 7 bases and J 6 bases, with 13 bases left between them. The CDR3 has 14 residues. From germline, CDR1 is MNHEY and CDR2 SMNVEV (reference sequence). CDR3 loop: CASNTGRLNSPLHF. CDR3 DNA: TGTGCCAGCAACACAGGACGGCTTAATTCACCCCTCCACTTT.

The rearrangement links TRBV7-3 to TRBJ2-5; D is possibly TRBD2 (5 bases). V was clipped by 0 bases and J by 5 bases, with 13 bases between them. Germline-derived CDR1 and CDR2 are SGHTA and FQGTGA. The CDR3 loop spans 15 amino acids. The CDR3 region is CASSLTASLGETQYF. The CDR3 DNA is TGTGCCAGCAGCTTAACGGCTAGCTTAGGGGAGACCCAGTACTTC.

The chain joins TRBV5-1 to TRBJ2-3; TRBD2 matches at 13 bases. V lost 0 bases to trimming and J lost 0 bases; unmatched junction nucleotides: 4. The germline V gene has CDR1 SGHRS and CDR2 YFSETQ. This CDR3 contains 18 residues. CDR3 amino acids: CASSLGLAGGQSTDTQYF. CDR3 sequence (DNA): TGCGCCAGCAGCTTGGGACTAGCGGGGGGACAAAGCACAGATACGCAGTATTTT.

This sequence joins TRBV9 and TRBJ2-6, with D possibly being TRBD2 (6 bases). The V end lost 7 bases, the J end lost 2 bases, and 7 bases lay between the germline ends. The CDR3 contains 13 residues. The germline gives CDR1 SGDLS, CDR2 YYNGEE. CDR3 protein: CASAGTGANVLTF. The CDR3 DNA reads as TGTGCCAGCGCGGGGACTGGGGCCAACGTCCTGACTTTC.

The count of this clone is one. This chain links TRBV7-3 with TRBJ2-1, with a weak D call TRBD2 (6 bases). Germline CDR1 and CDR2: SGHTA and FQGTGA. There are 16 residues in the CDR3. The germline V and J ends were trimmed by 5 bases and 0 bases, with 14 bases remaining between them. CDR3 region: CASSPISGSSYNEQFF. DNA for the CDR3: TGTGCCAGCAGCCCGATTAGCGGAAGCTCCTACAATGAGCAGTTCTTC.

The chain's CDR3 is CASANTTSGNSPLHF. In nucleotides, the CDR3 is TGCGCCAGCGCCAACACAACCTCTGGTAATTCACCCCTCCACTTT. The chain couples TRBV5-1 to TRBJ1-6, with D hard to call. Trimming pared 7 bases from V and 6 bases from J, leaving 17 bases between. Germline assignment: CDR1 SGHRS and CDR2 YFSETQ. The CDR3 runs to 15 residues. Looking up the rest from reference TRBV5-1 and TRBJ1-6 gives the full variable domain: KAGVTQTPRYLIKTRGQQVTLSCSPISGHRSVSWYQQTPGQGLQFLFEYFSETQRNKGNFPGRFSGRQFSNSRSEMNVSTLELGDSALYLCASANTTSGNSPLHFGNGTRLTVT.

V and J are TRBV5-6 and TRBJ1-2, with TRBD1 identical over 7 bases. CDR1 SGHDT and CDR2 YYEEEE come from the germline V gene. The CDR3 length is 16 residues. Trimming cost V 3 bases and J 3 bases; bases outside gene matches: 11. The CDR3 DNA reads as TGTGCCAGCAGCTCCGGACAGGAGATACGCCACTATGGCTACACCTTC. It yields the protein CASSSGQEIRHYGYTF.